This T cell receptor (beta chain) was retrieved from a study of blood T cell repertoires in COVID-19. Study in general: Acute and convalescent COVID-19 samples came from the United States, Italy and Spain. Sample material is recorded as cDNA or gDNA derived from T cells, B-cell-depleted T cells, or PBMCs.

Germline loops: CDR1 MNHEY, CDR2 SMNVEV (reference sequence). The CDR3 covers 16 residues. With 5 bases clipped from V and 5 bases from J, the junction kept 9 bases outside the gene matches. In the original processing: Amplification of reference gene primers was used by the study to estimate nucleated cell counts. TCRdb's copy holds only in-frame clones and misses some; the assay was immunoSEQ multiplex PCR. The V and J calls and clone size come from that table; D and trimming were worked out from the DNA. The repertoire includes 350,000 to 450,000 clones, about 87% of them detected once, and 3% sits in the top ten.

The sample was peripheral blood. The clonotype was recovered from a human donor in a cohort sampled during active COVID-19. J is TRBJ2-1 and V is TRBV27; 10 bases are a match to TRBD2. CDR3 DNA: TGTGCCAGCAGTGACCAGCGGGAGGGCGTTCACAATGAGCAGTTCTTC. Residues: CASSDQREGVHNEQFF.